The clone carrying this TCR beta chain showed up many times. This sample is drawn from a study of CD8 T cells in ankylosing spondylitis. The germline gives CDR1 LGHNA, CDR2 YNFKEQ. V dropped 1 base and J dropped 3 bases, with 8 bases sitting between them. CDR3 size: 14 residues. Libraries for TCR beta were made by quantitative 5'-RACE with molecular barcodes. TCRdb independently ran MiXCR on the 5' RACE reads; one entry per CDR3 protein. Counted here are under 250,000 distinct CDR3 sequences, under 30% occurring once; the ten biggest clones make up 6.6%. V usage is TRBV4-2 and J usage is TRBJ2-3; the D gene is possibly TRBD2 (5 bases). The sequenced sample consisted of blood, either unsorted or a sorted T cell fraction (not recorded which). The origin of this receptor is a male donor with ankylosing spondylitis or in good health (not recorded which). In DNA form, the CDR3 reads TGTGCCAGCAGCCAAGGGACTGGGACAGATACGCAGTATTTT. Residues: CASSQGTGTDTQYF.